The next 22 T cell receptor beta chains were all read from a single sample in a study of T-cell reconstitution after alpha-beta-depleted transplantation in children. Unique molecular identifiers were built into the TCRbeta library. A single record per CDR3 protein comes from TCRdb applying MiXCR to the PCR reads. In the table there are 190,000 or so distinct CDR3 sequences, roughly 15% of which are singletons. Sample: PBMCs from the stem cell graft donor, taken from the stem cell graft. These receptors were obtained from a human donor who donated a stem cell graft to a child with acute lymphoblastic leukemia.

At least ten counts were recorded for this clonotype. The DNA of the CDR3 is TGTGCCAGCAGAACTAGCGGGAGGGACACAGATACGCAGTATTTT. It is translated as CASRTSGRDTDTQYF. The rearrangement links TRBV12-3 or TRBV12-4 to TRBJ2-3; 13 bases are a match to TRBD2. This CDR3 region has 15 residues. Germline trimming cut 6 bases from V and 2 bases from J; bases unmatched to any gene: 2.

This clonotype appeared many times. The chain employs TRBV7-8 and TRBJ1-1; D is possibly TRBD1 (5 bases). Germline CDR1 SGHVS, CDR2 FQNEAQ. There are 15 residues in the CDR3. Between the trimmed V and J ends, which lost 7 bases and 0 bases, there was a span of 15 bases. In DNA form, the CDR3 reads TGTGCCAGCACTCAGGGCGGGGGGGTGAACACTGAAGCTTTCTTT. Its translation: CASTQGGGVNTEAFF.

This clonotype has at least ten counts. The rearrangement links TRBV7-9 to TRBJ2-7; 13 positions agree with TRBD2. CDR3 length equals 16 residues. Germline lookup yields CDR1 SEHNR and CDR2 FQNEAQ (reference sequence). The V and J ends lost 2 bases and 5 bases, in that order; junction bases with no gene match: 6. The CDR3 DNA reads TGTGCCAGCAGCTTACCCACCGGGACTAGCGGGAACGAGCAGTACTTC. It translates to CASSLPTGTSGNEQYF.

This clonotype was seen many times. The V and J genes are TRBV7-6 and TRBJ1-5; 7 bases agree with TRBD1. The V gene's germline CDR1 is SGHVS and CDR2 FNYEAQ. This CDR3 has 15 amino acids. Trimming cost V 5 bases and J 5 bases; bases outside gene matches: 9. For the CDR3, the DNA is TGTGCCAGCAGCAGATGGGACAGATCGGATCAGCCCCAGCATTTT. It specifies CASSRWDRSDQPQHF.

J is TRBJ1-2 and V is TRBV3-1, with D possibly TRBD1 on 5 matching bases. The CDR3 consists of 16 residues. Trimming removed 6 bases from V and 2 bases from J, with 19 bases in between. The germline gives CDR1 LGHDT, CDR2 YNNKEL (reference sequence). In DNA, the CDR3 is TGTGCCAGCAGACAAAGCGGGGGTTCGGCAAACTATGGCTACACCTTC. Residues: CASRQSGGSANYGYTF.

This clonotype was seen repeatedly, ten times or more. This chain connects TRBV12-3 or TRBV12-4 to TRBJ1-4; no reliable D call. The V end was cut by 3 bases, the J end by 5 bases, with 10 bases between. The CDR3 contains 14 residues. The CDR3 bases are TGTGCCAGCAGTTTGCACGGCGGGAATGAAAAACTGTTTTTT. Amino acid sequence: CASSLHGGNEKLFF.

In its sample, this clonotype was seen many times. This chain joins TRBV2 and TRBJ2-2; 8 bases agree with TRBD2. Germline lookup yields CDR1 SNHLY and CDR2 FYNNEI. CDR3 size: 14 residues. V shed 10 bases and J 6 bases; nucleotides not matched to a gene: 10. The CDR3 DNA sequence: TGTGCCACGGGCGGGGGGCGCATCCCCGGGGAGCTGTTTTTT. This sequence encodes CATGGGRIPGELFF.

V gene TRBV10-3 combines with J gene TRBJ2-1; D ambiguous. Germline-derived CDR1 and CDR2 are ENHRY and SYGVKD. The ends were cut back, 7 bases at V and 0 bases at J, with 10 bases in the middle. The CDR3 is 14 residues long. This CDR3 is CAIKSDGSYNEQFF. Here the CDR3 DNA reads TGTGCCATCAAATCGGACGGCTCCTACAATGAGCAGTTCTTC.

V is TRBV11-1 and J is TRBJ2-5; maybe TRBD1 (6 bases). The V gene's germline CDR1 is SGHAT and CDR2 FQDESV (reference sequence). CDR3 length: 18 amino acids. The germline V and J ends were trimmed by 2 bases and 3 bases, with 22 bases remaining between them. CDR3 sequence: CASSLFFRTDPQKETQYF. DNA for the CDR3: TGTGCCAGCAGCTTATTTTTTAGGACAGATCCACAAAAAGAGACCCAGTACTTC.

In its sample, this clonotype was seen many times. CDR3 in DNA: TGTGCCAGCAGGCAGACCAACCTCTATGGCTACACCTTC. It specifies CASRQTNLYGYTF. This sequence joins TRBV12-3 or TRBV12-4 and TRBJ1-2; D not resolved. The CDR3 is 13 amino acids. V lost 6 bases, J lost 4 bases, and 12 bases lay in between.

This clonotype was counted ten times or more. The chain joins TRBV11-2 to TRBJ1-1; D is ambiguous. Germline lookup yields CDR1 SGHAT and CDR2 FQNNGV. Deletions cut 1 base from V and 5 bases from J, with 11 bases between. CDR3 length: 14 residues. The CDR3: CASSLGVGFTEAFF. The CDR3 DNA sequence: TGTGCCAGCAGCTTAGGGGTGGGGTTTACTGAAGCTTTCTTT. The whole variable domain, filled in from reference TRBV11-2 and TRBJ1-1, reads EAGVAQSPRYKIIEKRQSVAFWCNPISGHATLYWYQQILGQGPKLLIQFQNNGVVDDSQLPKDRFSAERLKGVDSTLKIQPAKLEDSAVYLCASSLGVGFTEAFFGQGTRLTVV.

The table lists this clonotype with many counts. The chain carries TRBV20-1 and TRBJ2-1; the match to TRBD2 covers 9 bases. The CDR3 is 18 amino acids. Germline V CDR1 and CDR2: DFQATT, SNEGSKA (reference sequence). The V segment lost 0 bases and the J segment 7 bases; nucleotides outside the gene matches: 16. The CDR3 region has the DNA TGCAGTGCTAGAGATCAAAATAGCGGGAGTATTAATGGAAATGAGCAGTTCTTC. This encodes CSARDQNSGSINGNEQFF.

This clonotype has ten or more counts. This sequence joins TRBV12-3 or TRBV12-4 and TRBJ2-5; D is uncertain. Trimming stripped 2 bases from V and 4 bases from J, with 2 bases between. The CDR3 runs 11 residues. The CDR3 sequence is CASSLLETQYF. CDR3 in DNA: TGTGCCAGCAGTTTATTAGAGACCCAGTACTTC.

This clonotype was seen repeatedly, ten times or more. This chain links TRBV5-4 with TRBJ2-7; D gene uncertain. The V end was cut by 4 bases, the J end by 2 bases, with 19 bases between. CDR3 size: 16 residues. Germline CDR1 reads SGHNT; CDR2 reads YYREEE (reference sequence). The CDR3 here is CASSEEGESAAYEQYF. The CDR3 DNA follows: TGTGCCAGCAGCGAAGAAGGTGAAAGCGCTGCCTACGAGCAGTACTTC.

This clonotype was seen ten or more times. The rearrangement links TRBV5-6 to TRBJ2-6; D call uncertain. The ends were cut back, 0 bases at V and 0 bases at J, with 10 bases in the middle. CDR1 is SGHDT, CDR2 YYEEEE, per germline. The CDR3 has 17 residues. The CDR3 spells CASSLVGPASGANVLTF. DNA of the CDR3: TGTGCCAGCAGCTTGGTAGGCCCCGCCTCTGGGGCCAACGTCCTGACTTTC.

Many counts were recorded for this clonotype. The V and J genes are TRBV5-1 and TRBJ2-6; 9 bases align to TRBD1. Germline trimming cut 4 bases from V and 0 bases from J; bases unmatched to any gene: 5. Germline CDR1 and CDR2: SGHRS and YFSETQ. The CDR3 covers 17 residues. CDR3 protein: CASSGDRVNSGANVLTF. In DNA, the CDR3 is TGCGCCAGCAGCGGGGACAGGGTAAACTCTGGGGCCAACGTCCTGACTTTC.

The chain uses TRBV27 and TRBJ2-1, with 8 bases fitting TRBD2. The junction had 3 bases not matched to a gene; V was cut back by 3 bases and J by 5 bases. Germline lookup yields CDR1 MNHEY and CDR2 SMNVEV (reference sequence). The CDR3 runs to 14 residues. Written as DNA, the CDR3 is TGTGCCAGCAGTTTCAGCGGGAGTCACAATGAGCAGTTCTTC. Its translation is CASSFSGSHNEQFF.

On this clonotype itself: This may be a read error: a much more frequent sequence differs by one nucleotide. Because it lacks the conserved phenylalanine or tryptophan at the end, this CDR3 is likely a read error. In nucleotides, the CDR3 is TGTGCCATCATGCAGGACAGGGGCGGCTACACCCTC. Its protein is CAIMQDRGGYTL. This rearrangement joins TRBV10-3 to TRBJ1-2, with 9 bases aligning to TRBD1. The CDR3 contains 12 residues. From germline, CDR1 is ENHRY and CDR2 SYGVKD. Trimming cost V 7 bases and J 8 bases; bases outside gene matches: 5.

This clonotype was found many times. This rearrangement joins TRBV18 to TRBJ2-1, with unresolved D. The CDR3 is 12 residues long. Germline CDR1 is KGHSH and CDR2 is LQKENI. V was shortened by 3 bases and J by 3 bases, with 3 bases between the two germline ends. CDR3 coding DNA: TGTGCCAGCTCACCCGGCTACAATGAGCAGTTCTTC. Protein product: CASSPGYNEQFF.

This clonotype was seen many times. This chain links TRBV20-1 with TRBJ2-1; 11 bases map to TRBD2. Losses at the gene ends were 8 bases for V and 3 bases for J; bases not matched to a gene: 15. The germline V gene encodes CDR1 DFQATT and CDR2 SNEGSKA (reference sequence). This CDR3 contains 17 residues. DNA of the CDR3: TGCAGTACATCCGCTAGCGGGAGGTGGGGACACTACAATGAGCAGTTCTTC. Residues: CSTSASGRWGHYNEQFF.

This clonotype has a single count. The chain carries TRBV18 and TRBJ2-3, with TRBD1 as a possible D gene (6 bases). Germline V gene sequence: CDR1 KGHSH, CDR2 LQKENI. The CDR3 sequence is 14 residues long. Trimming cost V 2 bases and J 1 base, with 7 bases left between them. CDR3 nucleotides: TGTGCCAGCTCACCATCAGGGGGCACAGATACGCAGTATTTT. Translation gives CASSPSGGTDTQYF.

The V call is TRBV20-1, the J call TRBJ2-7; no reliable D call. Germline V gives CDR1 DFQATT, CDR2 SNEGSKA (reference sequence). V lost 3 bases, J lost 9 bases, and 15 bases lay in between. The CDR3 has 12 residues. CDR3 DNA sequence: TGCAGTGCTAGGGGAATCCTTGAGCGGCAGTACTTC. This encodes CSARGILERQYF.